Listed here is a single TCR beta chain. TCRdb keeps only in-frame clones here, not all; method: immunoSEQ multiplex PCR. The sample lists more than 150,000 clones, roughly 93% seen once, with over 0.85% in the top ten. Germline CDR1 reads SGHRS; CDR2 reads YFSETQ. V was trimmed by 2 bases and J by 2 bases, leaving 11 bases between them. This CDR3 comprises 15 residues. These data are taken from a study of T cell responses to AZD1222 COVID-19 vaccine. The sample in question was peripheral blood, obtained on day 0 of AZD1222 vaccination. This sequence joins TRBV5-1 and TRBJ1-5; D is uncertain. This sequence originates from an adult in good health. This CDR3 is CASSLNIGGNQPQHF. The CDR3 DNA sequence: TGCGCCAGCAGCTTAAATATTGGCGGCAATCAGCCCCAGCATTTT.